Below, 21 T cell receptor beta chains from the same sample are listed, as sequenced in a study of cytomegalovirus exposure and HLA in healthy donors. With 60 Vbeta and 13 Jbeta primers, the PCR was carried out. Only in-frame clones appear in the TCRdb table, and some are missing; sequencing was by immunoSEQ multiplex PCR. The sample consists of some 150,000 clones, around 88% of them appearing once. Sequenced material: PBMCs. The receptor source for this set is a woman aged 25-40 years in good health and CMV-seronegative.

This clone was observed a single time. This chain uses TRBV5-1 with TRBJ2-1; tentative D call: TRBD2 (6 bases). V was shortened by 1 base and J by 2 bases, with 13 bases between the two germline ends. Germline-derived CDR1 and CDR2 are SGHRS and YFSETQ. This CDR3 contains 16 residues. The CDR3 is CASSLWGETPYNEQFF. The DNA for the CDR3 is TGCGCCAGCAGCTTGTGGGGGGAAACGCCCTACAATGAGCAGTTCTTC.

The CDR3 region has the DNA TGCGCCAGCAGCCAAGATTTCGGGTACAACAATGAGCAGTTCTTC. Its translation is CASSQDFGYNNEQFF. This chain links TRBV4-1 with TRBJ2-1; D call uncertain. Germline assignment: CDR1 MGHRA and CDR2 YSYEKL. V shed 0 bases and J shed 5 bases, with 11 bases lying between them. This CDR3 is built from 15 residues.

In its sample, this clone was seen once. V gene TRBV7-2 combines with J gene TRBJ1-6, with D hard to call. The CDR3 has 16 amino acids. Looked up from germline, CDR1 is SGHTA and CDR2 is FQGNSA. Trimming cost V 5 bases and J 2 bases, with 13 bases left between them. This CDR3 is CASSPRAVTYNSPLHF. CDR3 sequence (DNA): TGTGCCAGCAGCCCCCGAGCTGTTACCTATAATTCACCCCTCCACTTT. Filled out from reference TRBV7-2 and TRBJ1-6, the complete variable domain reads GAGVSQSPSNKVTEKGKDVELRCDPISGHTALYWYRQSLGQGLEFLIYFQGNSAPDKSGLPSDRFSAERTGGSVSTLTIQRTQQEDSAVYLCASSPRAVTYNSPLHFGNGTRLTVT.

This chain joins TRBV4-2 and TRBJ2-7; 9 bases are a match to TRBD1. CDR3 length: 14 amino acids. Per the germline V gene, CDR1 is LGHNA and CDR2 is YNFKEQ. V lost 1 base to trimming and J lost 6 bases; unmatched junction nucleotides: 4. CDR3 in DNA: TGTGCCAGCAGCCAAGGGGGGACAGGGCGCGAGCAGTACTTC. Protein sequence: CASSQGGTGREQYF.

V is TRBV28 and J is TRBJ1-3; 8 bases map to TRBD1. The CDR3 covers 14 residues. Germline assignment: CDR1 MDHEN and CDR2 SYDVKM. Trimming took 7 bases from V and 2 from J; bases not matched to a gene: 4. The CDR3 protein is CASTAGGPGNTIYF. The CDR3 region has the DNA TGTGCCAGCACGGCAGGGGGCCCTGGAAACACCATATATTTT.

This clone appeared once. This rearrangement joins TRBV10-3 to TRBJ1-1; 7 bases align to TRBD1. Germline V gene lookup returns CDR1 ENHRY and CDR2 SYGVKD. The trim removed 5 bases at V and 0 bases at J, leaving 6 bases unmatched. This CDR3 is built from 15 residues. CDR3 sequence reads: CAISWGQIMNTEAFF. CDR3 DNA sequence: TGTGCCATCAGTTGGGGACAGATAATGAACACTGAAGCTTTCTTT.

The V and J genes are TRBV6-1 and TRBJ2-3, with TRBD2 matching 11 bases. CDR3 size: 17 residues. Per germline, CDR1 MNHNS and CDR2 SASEGT. J gave up 4 bases and V 4 bases, and 10 bases lay outside the gene matches. CDR3 nucleotide sequence: TGTGCCAGCAGTGGGACTCTGACTAGCGGGGCCTCAGATACGCAGTATTTT. This gives the protein CASSGTLTSGASDTQYF.

The chain is built from TRBV7-3 and TRBJ1-1; D possibly corresponds to TRBD1 (5 bases). Trimming shortened V by 5 bases and J by 0 bases, and 13 bases separated the two germline ends. This CDR3 is built from 15 residues. The germline CDR1 and CDR2 sequences are SGHTA and FQGTGA. This chain's CDR3 is CASSQGAGLNTEAFF. The CDR3 region has the DNA TGTGCCAGCAGCCAAGGTGCAGGGCTGAACACTGAAGCTTTCTTT.

A note on this clone: The identical CDR3 is also encoded by other nucleotide sequences in the sample. As DNA, the CDR3 is TGCGCCAGCAGCTTCGATAGGCGGACACCCAACTATGGCTACACCTTC. Translating gives CASSFDRRTPNYGYTF. The gene calls are TRBV5-1 and TRBJ1-2, with D perhaps TRBD1 (5 bases). The germline CDR1 and CDR2 sequences are SGHRS and YFSETQ. The CDR3 totals 16 residues. The V end lost 2 bases, the J end lost 2 bases, and 16 bases lay between the germline ends.

This chain connects TRBV10-1 to TRBJ1-1, with TRBD1 matching 10 bases. Germline trimming cut 4 bases from V and 3 bases from J; bases unmatched to any gene: 8. The CDR3 totals 16 residues. In germline, CDR1 is WNHNN, CDR2 SYGVQD (reference sequence). In DNA, the CDR3 is TGCGCCAGCAGTGGGTGGGACAGGGGTGGGTACACTGAAGCTTTCTTT. It yields the protein CASSGWDRGGYTEAFF.

The chain is built from TRBV7-9 and TRBJ1-2; D perhaps matches TRBD1 (5 bases). The CDR3 runs 13 residues. V was trimmed by 6 bases and J by 5 bases, leaving 13 bases between them. In germline, CDR1 is SEHNR, CDR2 FQNEAQ (reference sequence). The CDR3 region has the DNA TGTGCCAGCAGTCTGACAGTAGGGTATGGCTACACCTTC. This codes for CASSLTVGYGYTF.

The chain joins TRBV7-8 to TRBJ2-4; possible D gene TRBD2, 5 bases. Germline V lookup: CDR1 SGHVS, CDR2 FQNEAQ. This CDR3 is built from 20 residues. The ends were cut back, 2 bases at V and 1 base at J, with 24 bases in the middle. CDR3 bases: TGTGCCAGCAGCTTATTGGGTGGGAGTGCCCTTCGATGGGCCAAAAACATTCAGTACTTC. Its protein product is CASSLLGGSALRWAKNIQYF.

This rearrangement joins TRBV10-3 to TRBJ1-5, with 7 bases lining up with TRBD1. The junction had 16 bases not matched to a gene; V was cut back by 4 bases and J by 7 bases. This CDR3 is 17 amino acids long. Looked up from germline, CDR1 is ENHRY and CDR2 is SYGVKD. The CDR3 sequence is CAISAGPMVKGAQPQHF. In DNA form, the CDR3 reads TGTGCCATCAGTGCCGGTCCCATGGTGAAGGGGGCACAGCCCCAGCATTTT.

The CDR3 sequence is CASSMDRGQETQYF. As DNA, the CDR3 is TGTGCCAGCTCAATGGACAGGGGCCAAGAGACCCAGTACTTC. The chain carries TRBV18 and TRBJ2-5; 9 bases fit TRBD1. With V trimmed by 5 bases and J by 1 base, 2 bases remained unmatched. CDR3 size: 14 residues. Per the germline V gene, CDR1 is KGHSH and CDR2 is LQKENI.

The rearrangement joins TRBV28 to TRBJ1-2; D possibly corresponds to TRBD1 (5 bases). V was shortened by 11 bases and J by 10 bases, with 17 bases between the two germline ends. Germline CDR1 reads MDHEN; CDR2 reads SYDVKM. This CDR3 contains 11 residues. Here the CDR3 reads CAGRAGFNYTF. The CDR3 bases are TGTGCCGGTCGGGCAGGGTTCAACTACACCTTC.

The chain joins TRBV2 to TRBJ1-5; 8 bases line up with TRBD1. This CDR3 contains 17 residues. Unmatched junction bases numbered 14, after V lost 3 bases and J lost 7 bases. Per germline, CDR1 SNHLY and CDR2 FYNNEI. CDR3 sequence reads: CASSDRTGLFENQPQHF. The CDR3 nucleotides are TGTGCCAGCAGTGATCGGACAGGGCTGTTCGAAAACCAGCCCCAGCATTTT.

This chain joins TRBV6-5 and TRBJ2-1, with 11 bases matching TRBD1. The CDR3 is made up of 15 amino acids. V shed 6 bases, J shed 9 bases, and the junction held 10 bases outside the gene matches. Germline CDR1 is MNHEY and CDR2 is SVGAGI. For the CDR3, the DNA is TGTGCCAGCAGGTCCCGAGGACAGGGGGCGCCTGAGCAGTTCTTC. It specifies CASRSRGQGAPEQFF.

The chain joins TRBV6-5 to TRBJ2-2, with TRBD2 as a possible D gene (6 bases). Trimming stripped 0 bases from V and 5 bases from J, with 13 bases between. Germline V gives CDR1 MNHEY, CDR2 SVGAGI. The CDR3 loop spans 16 amino acids. Here the CDR3 DNA reads TGTGCCAGCAGTTACTCGAGGGGCGCGGGAACCGGGGAGCTGTTTTTT. Encoded protein: CASSYSRGAGTGELFF.

This clone was observed a few times. The V call is TRBV27, the J call TRBJ1-4; tentatively, D is TRBD1 (5 bases). This CDR3 has 16 amino acids. Germline V gene sequence: CDR1 MNHEY, CDR2 SMNVEV (reference sequence). V lost 5 bases and J lost 4, with 17 bases in between. The CDR3 spells CASSLAWGGVNEKLFF. The CDR3 bases are TGTGCCAGCAGTCTCGCCTGGGGGGGGGTTAATGAAAAACTGTTTTTT.

V and J are TRBV12-5 and TRBJ1-5; 7 nucleotides agree with TRBD1. Trimming removed 4 bases from V and 2 bases from J; junction bases left unmatched: 2. The CDR3 is 14 amino acids. Germline CDR1 is LGHNT and CDR2 is FRNRAP. The CDR3 protein is CASGSGQGNQPQHF. CDR3 DNA: TGTGCTAGTGGTTCCGGACAGGGCAATCAGCCCCAGCATTTT.

The chain uses TRBV7-9 and TRBJ1-5; D not resolved. Germline CDR1 is SEHNR and CDR2 is FQNEAQ (reference sequence). This CDR3 comprises 15 residues. The V end was cut by 0 bases, the J end by 3 bases, with 9 bases between. The CDR3 protein is CASSLASGFNQPQHF. As DNA, the CDR3 is TGTGCCAGCAGCTTAGCGTCGGGTTTCAATCAGCCCCAGCATTTT.